This T cell receptor (beta chain) is drawn from a study of T cells in Graves' hyperthyroidism and ophthalmopathy. What was amplified from RNA transcripts were TCR beta CDR3 regions. The HTBI primer set served for first-round RT-PCR of the TCR CDR3. TCRdb re-analysed the multiplex PCR reads in MiXCR, keeping a single row per CDR3 protein. Of hundreds of thousands of distinct CDR3 sequences in the sample, roughly 20% were seen once. This clonotype was seen more than once but under ten times. Its target is unknown. Study-level points and caveats: The model made its ophthalmopathy prediction, and onset followed a median around 6.9 months later.

Trimming left V 9 bases short and J 6 bases short, with 16 bases between. The CDR3 is 13 amino acids. The V call is TRBV12-3 or TRBV12-4, the J call TRBJ2-3, with D possibly being TRBD2 (5 bases). Sequenced input: blood. The sequence came from a man in his thirties or forties with Graves' ophthalmopathy. This CDR3 is CASGLSPGDTQYF. In DNA, the CDR3 is TGTGCCAGTGGACTCTCTCCCGGGGATACGCAGTATTTT.